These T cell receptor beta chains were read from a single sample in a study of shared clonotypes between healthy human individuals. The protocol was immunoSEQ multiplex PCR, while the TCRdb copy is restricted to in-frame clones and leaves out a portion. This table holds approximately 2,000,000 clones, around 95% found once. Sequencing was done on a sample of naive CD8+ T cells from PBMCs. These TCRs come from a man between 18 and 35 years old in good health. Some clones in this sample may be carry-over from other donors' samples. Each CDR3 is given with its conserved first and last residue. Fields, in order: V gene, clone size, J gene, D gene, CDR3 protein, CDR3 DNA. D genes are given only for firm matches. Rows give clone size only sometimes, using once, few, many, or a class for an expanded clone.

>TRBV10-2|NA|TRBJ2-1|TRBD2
CASRPSGPMISYNEQFF
TGCGCCAGCAGACCTAGCGGGCCGATGATTTCCTACAATGAGCAGTTCTTC
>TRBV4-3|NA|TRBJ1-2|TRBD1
CASSQDPRQGVYGYTF
TGCGCCAGCAGCCAAGATCCGAGACAGGGCGTATATGGCTACACCTTC
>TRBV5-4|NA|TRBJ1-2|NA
CASSLVIGGGGGYTF
TGTGCCAGCAGCTTGGTAATTGGCGGCGGGGGCGGCTACACCTTC
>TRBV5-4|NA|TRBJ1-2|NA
CASSFLEGGYTF
TGTGCCAGCAGCTTCCTGGAGGGAGGCTACACCTTC
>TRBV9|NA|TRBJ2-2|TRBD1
CASSARGTGRFSGELFF
TGTGCCAGCAGCGCCCGGGGGACAGGGCGTTTTAGCGGGGAGCTGTTTTTT
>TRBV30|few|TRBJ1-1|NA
CAWSPGLTEAFF
TGTGCCTGGAGTCCCGGGTTGACTGAAGCTTTCTTT
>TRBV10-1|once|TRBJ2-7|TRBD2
CASSESHAGVGYEQYF
TGCGCCAGCAGTGAGTCCCACGCGGGAGTGGGCTACGAGCAGTACTTC
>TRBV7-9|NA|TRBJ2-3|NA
CASREEGSTDTQYF
TGTGCCAGCAGAGAGGAAGGGAGCACAGATACGCAGTATTTT
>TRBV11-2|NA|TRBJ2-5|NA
CASSARLETQYF
TGTGCCAGCAGCGCCCGACTTGAGACCCAGTACTTC
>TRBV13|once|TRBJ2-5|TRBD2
CASSPGLAKQETQYF
TGTGCCAGCAGTCCAGGACTAGCGAAACAAGAGACCCAGTACTTC
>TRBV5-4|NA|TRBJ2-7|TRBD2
CASSAGTIAGEQYF
TGTGCCAGCAGCGCCGGGACTATCGCGGGCGAGCAGTACTTC
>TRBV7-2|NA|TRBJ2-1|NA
CASSTGRGNEQFF
TGTGCCAGCAGCACGGGGCGGGGAAATGAGCAGTTCTTC
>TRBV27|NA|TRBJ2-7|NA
CASSPGHHYEQYF
TGTGCCAGCAGCCCGGGACACCACTACGAGCAGTACTTC
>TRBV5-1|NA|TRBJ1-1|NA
CASSLRGASNTEAFF
TGCGCCAGCAGCTTGAGGGGGGCTTCGAACACTGAAGCTTTCTTT
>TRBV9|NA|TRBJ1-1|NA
CASSVGWGSTEAFF
TGTGCCAGCAGCGTAGGGTGGGGGAGCACTGAAGCTTTCTTT
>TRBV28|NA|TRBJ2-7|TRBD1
CASSTSDRGSYEQYF
TGTGCCAGCAGTACCTCAGACAGGGGGAGCTACGAGCAGTACTTC
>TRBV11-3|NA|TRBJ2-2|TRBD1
CASSSGGPYTGELFF
TGTGCCAGCAGCTCAGGGGGCCCCTACACCGGGGAGCTGTTTTTT
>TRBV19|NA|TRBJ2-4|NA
CASSIAGLAKNIQYF
TGTGCCAGTAGTATAGCGGGACTAGCCAAAAACATTCAGTACTTC
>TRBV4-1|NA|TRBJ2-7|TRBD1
CASTPGTGVYEQYF
TGCGCCAGTACCCCCGGGACAGGGGTCTACGAGCAGTACTTC
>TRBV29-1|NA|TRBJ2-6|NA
CSVGSGSGANVLTF
TGCAGCGTTGGATCCGGGTCTGGGGCCAACGTCCTGACTTTC
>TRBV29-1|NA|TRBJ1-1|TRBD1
CSARQGSNTEAFF
TGCAGCGCGAGACAGGGGTCGAACACTGAAGCTTTCTTT
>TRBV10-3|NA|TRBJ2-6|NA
CAISGDNSAGANVLTF
TGTGCCATCAGTGGGGATAACAGTGCTGGGGCCAACGTCCTGACTTTC
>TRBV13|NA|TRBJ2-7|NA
CASSFSESSYEQYF
TGTGCCAGCAGCTTTTCTGAGAGCTCCTACGAGCAGTACTTC
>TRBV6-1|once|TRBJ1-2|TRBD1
CASSDQGDYGYTF
TGTGCCAGCAGTGACCAGGGGGACTATGGCTACACCTTC
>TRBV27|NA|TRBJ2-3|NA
CASTSQTTDTQYF
TGTGCCAGCACTAGCCAAACCACAGATACGCAGTATTTT
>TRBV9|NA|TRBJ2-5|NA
CASSELSDGVRETQYF
TGTGCCAGCAGCGAACTCAGCGATGGGGTTCGAGAGACCCAGTACTTC
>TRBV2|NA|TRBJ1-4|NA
CASSGGGWRNEKLFF
TGTGCCAGCAGTGGGGGGGGCTGGAGGAATGAAAAACTGTTTTTT
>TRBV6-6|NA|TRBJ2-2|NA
CASSLRNTGELFF
TGTGCCAGCAGTTTACGGAATACCGGGGAGCTGTTTTTT
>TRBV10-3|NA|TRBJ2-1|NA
CAISESIGQNNEQFF
TGTGCCATCAGTGAGTCAATCGGGCAGAACAATGAGCAGTTCTTC
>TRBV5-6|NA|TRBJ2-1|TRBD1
CASSLETGEGPSSYNEQFF
TGTGCCAGCAGCTTGGAGACAGGGGAAGGCCCGAGCTCCTACAATGAGCAGTTCTTC
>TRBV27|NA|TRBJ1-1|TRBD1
CASSLLTWTGSPGTEAFF
TGTGCCAGCAGTTTATTGACTTGGACAGGGTCTCCAGGCACTGAAGCTTTCTTT
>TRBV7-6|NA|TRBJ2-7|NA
CASSSRRTYEQYF
TGTGCCAGCAGCTCAAGGAGAACCTACGAGCAGTACTTC
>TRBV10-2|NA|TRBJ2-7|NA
CASSDNRFLSEQYF
TGCGCCAGCAGTGATAATAGGTTTTTGAGCGAGCAGTACTTC
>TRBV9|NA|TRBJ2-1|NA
CASSVNPGQGHNEQFF
TGTGCCAGCAGCGTAAACCCGGGGCAGGGGCACAATGAGCAGTTCTTC
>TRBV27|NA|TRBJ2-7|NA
CASSLRGSGGGYEQYF
TGTGCCAGCAGTTTAAGGGGCAGTGGAGGGGGCTACGAGCAGTACTTC
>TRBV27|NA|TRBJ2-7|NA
CASSSHNYEQYF
TGTGCCAGCAGTTCCCACAATTACGAGCAGTACTTC
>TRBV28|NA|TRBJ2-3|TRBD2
CASSLGLAGLTDTQYF
TGTGCCAGCAGTTTAGGACTAGCGGGACTCACAGATACGCAGTATTTT
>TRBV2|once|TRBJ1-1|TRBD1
CASSRQGGWSRNTEAFF
TGTGCCAGCAGTCGACAGGGAGGCTGGTCTAGGAACACTGAAGCTTTCTTT
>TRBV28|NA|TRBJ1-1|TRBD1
CASSTMDRTTNIGDTEAFF
TGTGCCAGCAGTACCATGGACAGGACAACTAACATCGGGGACACTGAAGCTTTCTTT
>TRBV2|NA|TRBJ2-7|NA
CASSRLVDYEQYF
TGTGCCAGCAGTCGACTCGTAGATTACGAGCAGTACTTC
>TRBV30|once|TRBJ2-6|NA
CAWRGLGTSSGANVLTF
TGTGCCTGGAGGGGTCTGGGGACCAGCTCTGGGGCCAACGTCCTGACTTTC
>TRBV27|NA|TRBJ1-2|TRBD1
CASSSPLWDSGRYTF
TGTGCCAGCAGTTCCCCCCTCTGGGACAGTGGAAGGTACACCTTC
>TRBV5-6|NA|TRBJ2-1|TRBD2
CASSLVGREQFF
TGTGCCAGCAGCTTGGTCGGGAGGGAGCAGTTCTTC
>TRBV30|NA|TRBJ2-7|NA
CAWSAGQNYEQYF
TGTGCCTGGAGTGCTGGACAGAACTACGAGCAGTACTTC
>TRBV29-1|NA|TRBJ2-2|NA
CSALSGTGELFF
TGCAGCGCCCTCTCGGGGACCGGGGAGCTGTTTTTT
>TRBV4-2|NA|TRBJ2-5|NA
CASSQILGSQETQYF
TGTGCCAGCAGCCAAATACTGGGATCCCAAGAGACCCAGTACTTC
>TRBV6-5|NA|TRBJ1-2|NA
CASSTSEGYTF
TGTGCCAGCAGTACCTCTGAAGGCTACACCTTC
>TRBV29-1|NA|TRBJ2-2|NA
CSGWGDTGELFF
TGCAGCGGTTGGGGGGACACCGGGGAGCTGTTTTTT
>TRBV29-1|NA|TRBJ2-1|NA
CSVVTTEQFF
TGCAGCGTTGTCACCACTGAGCAGTTCTTC
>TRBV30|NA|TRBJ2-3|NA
CAWTRTRRGDTQYF
TGTGCCTGGACTAGGACCCGAAGAGGAGATACGCAGTATTTT
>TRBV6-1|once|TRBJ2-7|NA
CASSDVVRVTYEQYF
TGTGCCAGCAGTGACGTCGTCAGGGTTACCTACGAGCAGTACTTC
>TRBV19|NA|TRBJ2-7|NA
CASSSPFFIGGGSFSYEQYF
TGTGCCAGTAGTTCTCCATTTTTCATCGGGGGCGGGAGCTTTTCCTACGAGCAGTACTTC